This T cell receptor (beta chain) is drawn from a study of cytomegalovirus exposure and HLA in healthy donors. Study-wide findings and caveats: With further analysis later on, most CMV-associated TCR beta chains appeared HLA-restricted. In a later analysis, across HLA loci, associated TCR counts were highest for DRB1, lowest for HLA-C.

In regard to this clone: No antigen is known for it.

Researchers ran the PCR with 60 Vbeta and 13 Jbeta primers. Data came from immunoSEQ multiplex PCR; TCRdb stores just in-frame clones and leaves some out. The table has roughly 69,000 clones, almost 75% seen once. Donors were nominally healthy when sampled, though unrecorded immune exposures were likely. Input material: PBMCs. The receptor comes from a man aged 45-65 years in good health and CMV-seronegative.

This CDR3 is CASSEAGRSYNSPLHF. The CDR3 coding sequence is TGTGCCAGCAGTGAAGCAGGGAGGTCCTATAATTCACCCCTCCACTTT. J is TRBJ1-6 and V is TRBV6-1; D unclear. V was clipped by 0 bases and J by 1 base, with 7 bases between them. This CDR3 spans 16 amino acids. The germline gives CDR1 MNHNS, CDR2 SASEGT.